This T cell receptor (beta chain) comes out of a study of blood T cell repertoires in COVID-19. Turning to the study itself: COVID-19 samples, acute and convalescent, were from the United States, Italy and Spain.

This CDR3 has 15 amino acids. The junction had 1 base not matched to a gene; V was cut back by 0 bases and J by 7 bases. CDR1 and CDR2 from the germline V gene are MGHRA and YSYEKL. The assay was immunoSEQ multiplex PCR, and TCRdb's table has in-frame clones only and misses some. The table shows about 140,000 clones, with about 86% occurring only once. Sequencing was done on a sample of peripheral blood. The sequence was collected from a woman aged 35 to 49 with acute or convalescent COVID-19. The chain has TRBV4-1 and TRBJ2-1; 12 bases fit TRBD2. The CDR3 reads CASSQDGTSGNEQFF. CDR3 bases: TGCGCCAGCAGCCAAGATGGGACTAGCGGGAATGAGCAGTTCTTC.